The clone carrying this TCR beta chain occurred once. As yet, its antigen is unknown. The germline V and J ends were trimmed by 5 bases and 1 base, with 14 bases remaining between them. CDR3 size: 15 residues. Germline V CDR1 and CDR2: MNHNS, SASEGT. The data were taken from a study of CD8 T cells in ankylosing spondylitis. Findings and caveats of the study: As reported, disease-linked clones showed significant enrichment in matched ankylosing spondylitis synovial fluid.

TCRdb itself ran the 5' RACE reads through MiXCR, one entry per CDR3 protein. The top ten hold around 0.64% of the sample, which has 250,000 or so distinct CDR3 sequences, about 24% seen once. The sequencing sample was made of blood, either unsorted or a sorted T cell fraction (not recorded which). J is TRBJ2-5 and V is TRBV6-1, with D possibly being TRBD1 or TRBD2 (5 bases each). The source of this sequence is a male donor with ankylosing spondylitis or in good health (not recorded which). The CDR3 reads CASSPRGRRQETQYF. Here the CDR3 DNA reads TGTGCCAGCAGTCCACGGGGACGACGCCAAGAGACCCAGTACTTC.